Below are 18 T cell receptor beta chains sequenced from a single sample in a study of T cell repertoires in cytomegalovirus infection. What these receptors recognize is not known. TCRdb reprocessed the reads with MiXCR, giving one entry per CDR3 protein. The sample records hundreds of thousands of distinct CDR3 sequences, 33% being singletons. The sample in question was cultured PBMCs, obtained from culture after CMV antigen stimulation. These receptors all come from a human donor in good health (CMV status not recorded). Some clones in this sample may be carry-over from other donors' samples.

This chain joins TRBV24-1 and TRBJ2-5, with D maybe TRBD2 (6 bases). CDR1 KGHDR and CDR2 SFDVKD come from the germline V gene. V was pared by 1 base and J by 1 base, with 18 bases between. This CDR3 has 18 amino acids. CDR3 nucleotides: TGTGCCACCAGTGATTTTGCCGGAGGGAGCGGCCCCCAAGAGACCCAGTACTTC. It translates to CATSDFAGGSGPQETQYF.

This chain links TRBV7-9 with TRBJ2-3; the D call may be TRBD1 or TRBD2 (5 bases each). The CDR3 covers 15 residues. The V gene's germline CDR1 is SEHNR and CDR2 FQNEAQ (reference sequence). The V end was cut by 3 bases, the J end by 2 bases, with 12 bases between. The CDR3 sequence: CASSFGLGVTDTQYF. In nucleotides, the CDR3 is TGTGCCAGCAGCTTCGGTTTGGGGGTCACAGATACGCAGTATTTT.

This clonotype was recorded once. This chain links TRBV20-1 with TRBJ2-1; 9 nucleotides agree with TRBD1. The CDR3 runs to 15 residues. V lost 6 bases, J lost 6 bases, and 12 bases stayed unmatched. Germline V gives CDR1 DFQATT, CDR2 SNEGSKA (reference sequence). DNA of the CDR3: TGCAGTGCCCACCCCGGGACAGGGCAACGCAATGAGCAGTTCTTC. Translation: CSAHPGTGQRNEQFF.

In its sample, this clonotype was seen a few times. This chain joins TRBV6-2 or TRBV6-3 and TRBJ2-2, with D hard to call. The V end lost 1 base, the J end lost 0 bases, and 3 bases lay between the germline ends. The CDR3 length is 14 residues. Looked up from germline, CDR1 is MNHEY and CDR2 is SVGEGT. The DNA of the CDR3 is TGTGCCAGCAGTTACTGGACGAACACCGGGGAGCTGTTTTTT. Translated: CASSYWTNTGELFF.

The sample holds a few counts of this clonotype. This sequence joins TRBV7-2 and TRBJ2-4; 8 nucleotides match TRBD2. The CDR3 sequence is 21 residues long. After removal of 3 bases from V and 1 base from J, the junction contained 20 bases not matched to a gene. Germline CDR1 and CDR2: SGHTA and FQGNSA. The chain's CDR3 is CASSFSYREGQVAWAKNIQYF. The CDR3 DNA sequence: TGTGCCAGCAGCTTTTCCTACCGGGAGGGCCAGGTAGCGTGGGCCAAAAACATTCAGTACTTC.

In its sample, this clonotype was seen a few times. The chain employs TRBV7-9 and TRBJ1-4; TRBD1 is a possible D gene (5 bases). The germline gives CDR1 SEHNR, CDR2 FQNEAQ (reference sequence). Trimming took 2 bases from V and 0 from J, leaving 10 bases between them. The CDR3 runs 16 residues. The CDR3 region has the DNA TGTGCCAGCAGCTTAACTGGGACGGCAACTAATGAAAAACTGTTTTTT. Protein sequence: CASSLTGTATNEKLFF.

The chain recombines TRBV6-6 with TRBJ1-5; no clear D. Germline CDR1 MNHNY, CDR2 SVGAGI (reference sequence). This CDR3 comprises 15 residues. V lost 4 bases and J lost 2, with 12 bases in between. The CDR3 DNA follows: TGTGCCAGCAGTTCGAGAATTCAAGGCAATCAGCCCCAGCATTTT. This translates into CASSSRIQGNQPQHF.

Turning to this clonotype: Since a much larger clone is just one base distant, this may be a read error. The chain joins TRBV7-3 to TRBJ1-2; 9 positions match TRBD1. Germline CDR1 and CDR2: SGHTA and FQGTGA. There are 13 residues in the CDR3. CDR3 protein: CASSRDRAGGYNF. CDR3 nucleotides: TGTGCCAGCAGCAGGGACAGGGCAGGCGGCTACAACTTC.

This chain joins TRBV12-3 or TRBV12-4 and TRBJ1-5; 12 bases agree with TRBD1. The CDR3 is 15 residues long. Trimming took 5 bases from V and 5 from J; bases not matched to a gene: 4. CDR3 coding DNA: TGTGCCAGCAGTCTGGGACAGGGGGCTGATCAGCCCCAGCATTTT. Translated, it gives CASSLGQGADQPQHF.

The chain combines TRBV6-6 with TRBJ2-2; D perhaps matches TRBD1 (6 bases). V lost 5 bases, J lost 1 base, and 20 bases lay in between. Germline values: CDR1 MNHNY, CDR2 SVGAGI (reference sequence). This CDR3 contains 18 residues. The DNA for the CDR3 is TGTGCCAGCAGTCTCCCTGAGGGGGAAAAAGGGAACACCGGGGAGCTGTTTTTT. Residues: CASSLPEGEKGNTGELFF.

The chain couples TRBV12-3 or TRBV12-4 to TRBJ1-1; tentatively, D is TRBD1 (5 bases). V was trimmed by 0 bases and J by 3 bases, leaving 14 bases between them. CDR3 length equals 16 residues. The CDR3: CASSLAPGGWDTEAFF. CDR3 sequence (DNA): TGTGCCAGCAGTTTAGCGCCTGGGGGGTGGGACACTGAAGCTTTCTTT.

This chain joins TRBV7-8 and TRBJ1-1, with TRBD1 matching over 7 bases. V was pared by 5 bases and J by 6 bases, with 12 bases of the junction left unmatched. Germline V CDR1 and CDR2: SGHVS, FQNEAQ. This CDR3 region has 15 residues. The CDR3 DNA sequence: TGTGCCAGCAGCCCGGACGACAGGGACCAGCCTGAAGCTTTCTTT. Amino acid sequence: CASSPDDRDQPEAFF.

This clonotype came up many times. The J gene is TRBJ1-1, the V gene TRBV7-2; possibly TRBD1 for D (5 bases). Trimming stripped 1 base from V and 6 bases from J, with 9 bases between. The CDR3 is 13 amino acids. Per the germline V gene, CDR1 is SGHTA and CDR2 is FQGNSA. CDR3 region: CASSLGGRSEAFF. DNA for the CDR3: TGTGCCAGCAGCTTAGGGGGGAGGTCTGAAGCTTTCTTT.

The chain combines TRBV24-1 with TRBJ2-6; no firm D call. This CDR3 is 16 amino acids long. V was clipped by 5 bases and J by 1 base, with 11 bases between them. Germline loops: CDR1 KGHDR, CDR2 SFDVKD. The CDR3 DNA sequence: TGTGCCACCAGTGCGGCAGATTCGTCTGGGGCCAACGTCCTGACTTTC. Protein sequence: CATSAADSSGANVLTF.

Ten or more counts support this clonotype. The rearrangement uses TRBV7-8 and TRBJ1-6, with 8 bases fitting TRBD1. This CDR3 is built from 17 residues. CDR1 is SGHVS and CDR2 is FQNEAQ in the germline V gene. V trimming: 4 bases; J trimming: 0 bases; junction bases outside the gene matches: 5. The CDR3 DNA reads TGTGCCAGCAGCTATAGGACAGGGAGCTCCTATAATTCACCCCTCCACTTT. Its translation is CASSYRTGSSYNSPLHF.

V is TRBV7-6 and J is TRBJ2-1; TRBD2 might be the D (6 bases). Trimming took off 3 bases at V and 6 bases at J, with 12 bases between the two ends. Germline lookup yields CDR1 SGHVS and CDR2 FNYEAQ. CDR3 length equals 14 residues. This CDR3 is CASSFRGAGNEQFF. The CDR3 DNA follows: TGTGCCAGCAGCTTCCGCGGGGCAGGCAATGAGCAGTTCTTC.

This clonotype has a handful of counts. The rearrangement links TRBV7-2 to TRBJ1-5, with D possibly being TRBD1 (6 bases). This CDR3 spans 15 amino acids. V lost 4 bases and J lost 4, with 14 bases in between. CDR1 is SGHTA, CDR2 FQGNSA, per germline. CDR3 DNA sequence: TGTGCCAGCAGCTCCTGGACAGCGGAGAATCAGCCCCAGCATTTT. Its protein product is CASSSWTAENQPQHF.

The sample holds a few counts of this clonotype. V usage is TRBV4-1 and J usage is TRBJ1-4, with TRBD1 matching 9 bases. With 2 bases clipped from V and 3 bases from J, the junction kept 7 bases outside the gene matches. CDR3 size: 17 residues. Germline CDR1 and CDR2: MGHRA and YSYEKL. In DNA form, the CDR3 reads TGCGCCAGCAGCCAATCGGACAGGGGAGGAGCTAATGAAAAACTGTTTTTT. Translation gives CASSQSDRGGANEKLFF.